The TCR beta chain under discussion was sequenced for a study of cytomegalovirus exposure and HLA in healthy donors. The wider study: An earlier analysis found 100 million or so unique TCR beta sequences from approximately 190 million T cells. Overall study results and limits: In most subjects, TCR beta sequences reportedly gave accurate predictions of HLA-A and HLA-B alleles.

With regard to this clone: Antigen: not known. One junction end does not reproduce the germline sequence, and a read error may be involved. The same CDR3 arises from other DNA sequences in this sample as well.

The PCR used 60 Vbeta and 13 Jbeta primers. Sequencing was performed with immunoSEQ multiplex PCR; in TCRdb, only in-frame clones are kept and a portion is missing. The table shows tens of thousands of clones, with about 80% occurring only once. The clonotype originates from a man aged 25 to 45 in good health and CMV-seronegative. The sample comprised PBMCs.

CDR3 coding DNA: TGCGCCAGCAGCTTAAACACAGGGGGCTACGAGCAGTACTTC. It codes for CASSLNTGGYEQYF. The rearrangement links TRBV7-8 to TRBJ2-7, with TRBD1 matching 8 bases. Germline CDR1 reads SGHVS; CDR2 reads FQNEAQ. This CDR3 spans 14 amino acids.